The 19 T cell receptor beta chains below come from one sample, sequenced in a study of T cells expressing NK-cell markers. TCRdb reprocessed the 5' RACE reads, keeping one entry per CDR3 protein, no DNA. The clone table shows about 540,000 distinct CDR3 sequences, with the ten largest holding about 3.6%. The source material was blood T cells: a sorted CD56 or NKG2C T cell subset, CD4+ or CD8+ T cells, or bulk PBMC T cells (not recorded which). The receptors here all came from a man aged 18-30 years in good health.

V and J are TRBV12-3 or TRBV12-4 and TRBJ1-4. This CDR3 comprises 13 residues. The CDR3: CASSHLLNEKLFF.

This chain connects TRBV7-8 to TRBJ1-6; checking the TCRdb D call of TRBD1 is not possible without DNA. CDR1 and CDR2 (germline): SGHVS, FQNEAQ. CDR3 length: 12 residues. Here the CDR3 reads CASSRTGGPLHF.

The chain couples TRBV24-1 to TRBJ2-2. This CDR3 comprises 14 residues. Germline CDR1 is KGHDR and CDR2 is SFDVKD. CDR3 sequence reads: CATSDRRRTGELFF.

CDR3 loop: CSAQKSGANVLTF. The genes are TRBV29-1 and TRBJ2-6. This CDR3 is 13 amino acids long. Germline-derived CDR1 and CDR2 are SQVTM and ANQGSEA.

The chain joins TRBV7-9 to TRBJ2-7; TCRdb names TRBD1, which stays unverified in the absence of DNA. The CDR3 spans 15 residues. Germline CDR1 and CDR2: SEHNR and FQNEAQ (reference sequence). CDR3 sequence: CASSFPGQEVGEQYF.

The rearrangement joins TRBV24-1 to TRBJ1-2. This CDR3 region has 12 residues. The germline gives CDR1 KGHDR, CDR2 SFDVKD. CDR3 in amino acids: CATSDLNYGYTF.

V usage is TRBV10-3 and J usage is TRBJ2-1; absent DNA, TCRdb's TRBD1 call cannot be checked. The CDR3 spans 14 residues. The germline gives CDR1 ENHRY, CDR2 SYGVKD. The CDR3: CAISESMTGGEQFF.

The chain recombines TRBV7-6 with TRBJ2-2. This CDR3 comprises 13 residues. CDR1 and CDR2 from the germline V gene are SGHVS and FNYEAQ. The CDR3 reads CASSDTVTGELFF.

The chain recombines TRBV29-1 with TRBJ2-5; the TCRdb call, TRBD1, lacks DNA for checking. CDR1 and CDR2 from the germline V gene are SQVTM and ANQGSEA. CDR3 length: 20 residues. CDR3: CSVEEVSRGEWVGGEETQYF.

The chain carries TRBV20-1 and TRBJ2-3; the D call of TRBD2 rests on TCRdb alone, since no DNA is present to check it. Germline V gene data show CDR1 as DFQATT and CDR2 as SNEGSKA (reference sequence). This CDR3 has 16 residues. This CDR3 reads CSAALRSSGSFDTQYF.

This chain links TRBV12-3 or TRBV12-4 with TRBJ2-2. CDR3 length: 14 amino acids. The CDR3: CASSLRSRVGELFF.

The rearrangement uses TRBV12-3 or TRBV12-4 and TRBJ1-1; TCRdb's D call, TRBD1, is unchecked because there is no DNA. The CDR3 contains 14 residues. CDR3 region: CASRPDRERAEAFF.

CDR3 protein: CSARVGQGITGELFF. The rearrangement links TRBV20-1 to TRBJ2-2; the TRBD1 assignment by TCRdb is unverifiable without DNA. This CDR3 has 15 amino acids. Germline lookup yields CDR1 DFQATT and CDR2 SNEGSKA (reference sequence).

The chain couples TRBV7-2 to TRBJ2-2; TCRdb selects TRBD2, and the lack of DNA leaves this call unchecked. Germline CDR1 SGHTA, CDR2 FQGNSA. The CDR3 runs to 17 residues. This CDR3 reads CASSLARRARGTGELFF.

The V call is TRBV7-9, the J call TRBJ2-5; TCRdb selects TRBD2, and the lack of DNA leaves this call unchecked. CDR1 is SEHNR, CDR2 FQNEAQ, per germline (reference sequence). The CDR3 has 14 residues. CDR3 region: CASSLGTSGQTQYF.

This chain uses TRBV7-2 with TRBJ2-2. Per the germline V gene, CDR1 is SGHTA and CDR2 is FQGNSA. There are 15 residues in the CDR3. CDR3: CASPARYGGTGELFF.

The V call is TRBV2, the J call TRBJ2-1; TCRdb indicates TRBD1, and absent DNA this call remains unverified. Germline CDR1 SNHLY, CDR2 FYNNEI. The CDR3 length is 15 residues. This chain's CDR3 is CASNADAPRSGEQFF.

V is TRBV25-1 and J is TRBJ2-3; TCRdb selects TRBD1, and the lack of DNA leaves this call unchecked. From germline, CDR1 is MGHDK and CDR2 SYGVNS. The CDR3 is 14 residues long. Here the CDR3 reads CASSDTGGTDTQYF.

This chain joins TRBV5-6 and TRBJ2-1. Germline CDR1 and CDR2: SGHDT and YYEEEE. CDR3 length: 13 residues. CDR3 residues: CASSPLWHNEQFF. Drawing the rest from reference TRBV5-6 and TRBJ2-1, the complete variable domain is DAGVTQSPTHLIKTRGQQVTLRCSPKSGHDTVSWYQQALGQGPQFIFQYYEEEERQRGNFPDRFSGHQFPNYSSELNVNALLLGDSALYLCASSPLWHNEQFFGPGTRLTVL.